A selection of T cell receptor beta chains follows, all from one sample in a study of patients and donors after allogeneic stem cell transplantation. TCRdb reprocessed the RT-PCR reads via MiXCR and lists one record per CDR3 protein. The table records hundreds of thousands of distinct CDR3 sequences, roughly 16% of them present only once. The specimen sequenced was blood, either unsorted or a sorted T cell fraction (not recorded which). The receptors derive from a human donor who was either an allogeneic HSCT recipient or a stem cell or donor lymphocyte infusion donor (not recorded which). It is not recorded whose cells these are; they may come from a transplant donor. CDR3s include the opening cysteine and the closing phenylalanine or tryptophan. The order of the fields is CDR3 DNA, CDR3 protein, J gene, clone size, V gene, D gene, CDR3 length. The D gene is left open where the match is weak. Expanded clones are given a class, and other clones once, few, many or no size at all.

CDR3 DNA: TGTGCCAGCTACCGAACAGGGGGCCTGAACACCGGGGAGCTGTTTTTT
CDR3 protein: CASYRTGGLNTGELFF
J gene: TRBJ2-2
clone size: few
V gene: TRBV12-3/TRBV12-4
D gene: TRBD1
CDR3 length: 16

CDR3 DNA: TGCGCCAGCAGCCTGGGTTCGAGGTTGAACACCGGGGAGCTGTTTTTT
CDR3 protein: CASSLGSRLNTGELFF
J gene: TRBJ2-2
clone size: many
V gene: TRBV5-1
D gene: -
CDR3 length: 16

CDR3 DNA: TGTGCCAGCAGTTCAAGCGGTGCAACCCCAGAGACCCAGTACTTC
CDR3 protein: CASSSSGATPETQYF
J gene: TRBJ2-5
clone size: few
V gene: TRBV7-3
D gene: -
CDR3 length: 15

CDR3 DNA: TGTGCCAGCAGCACCCAGACTAGCGGGGCACTTAGCACAGATACGCAGTATTTT
CDR3 protein: CASSTQTSGALSTDTQYF
J gene: TRBJ2-3
clone size: -
V gene: TRBV11-2
D gene: TRBD2
CDR3 length: 18

CDR3 DNA: TGTGCCAGCAGCCAAGTGAGAGGGCCTCGGGAGCTGTTTTTT
CDR3 protein: CASSQVRGPRELFF
J gene: TRBJ2-2
clone size: -
V gene: TRBV3-1
D gene: -
CDR3 length: 14

CDR3 DNA: TGCAGTGCTATAGGGGGAGGTAGCACAGATACGCAGTATTTT
CDR3 protein: CSAIGGGSTDTQYF
J gene: TRBJ2-3
clone size: -
V gene: TRBV20-1
D gene: -
CDR3 length: 14

CDR3 DNA: TGCGCCAGCAGCTTGGAGATAGGGGTTGGAGAGCAGTTCTTC
CDR3 protein: CASSLEIGVGEQFF
J gene: TRBJ2-1
clone size: many
V gene: TRBV5-1
D gene: -
CDR3 length: 14

CDR3 DNA: TGCAGTGCGGGCGGGGGGCTCACAGATACGCAGTATTTT
CDR3 protein: CSAGGGLTDTQYF
J gene: TRBJ2-3
clone size: few
V gene: TRBV20-1
D gene: TRBD2
CDR3 length: 13

CDR3 DNA: TGTGCCAGCAGTGTACTAGCGGGAGACAATGAGCAGTTCTTC
CDR3 protein: CASSVLAGDNEQFF
J gene: TRBJ2-1
clone size: -
V gene: TRBV6-4
D gene: TRBD2
CDR3 length: 14

CDR3 DNA: TGCAGTGCCCAGACAGGGAGAGGGACTGAAGCTTTCTTT
CDR3 protein: CSAQTGRGTEAFF
J gene: TRBJ1-1
clone size: -
V gene: TRBV20-1
D gene: TRBD1
CDR3 length: 13

CDR3 DNA: TGTGCCATCGGGGACAGGGGAGGAGAAAAACTGTTTTTT
CDR3 protein: CAIGDRGGEKLFF
J gene: TRBJ1-4
clone size: many
V gene: TRBV10-3
D gene: TRBD1
CDR3 length: 13

CDR3 DNA: TGTGCCAGCAGTTGGGAGGGACACCGCCGGTATGGCTACACCTTC
CDR3 protein: CASSWEGHRRYGYTF
J gene: TRBJ1-2
clone size: many
V gene: TRBV12-3/TRBV12-4
D gene: -
CDR3 length: 15

CDR3 DNA: TGCGCCAGCAGCCAATCAGTAAATGAGCAGTTCTTC
CDR3 protein: CASSQSVNEQFF
J gene: TRBJ2-1
clone size: few
V gene: TRBV4-1
D gene: -
CDR3 length: 12

CDR3 DNA: TGCGCCAGCAGTGGAGCTCCGGGAGCTTTCTTT
CDR3 protein: CASSGAPGAFF
J gene: TRBJ1-1
clone size: few
V gene: TRBV4-1
D gene: -
CDR3 length: 11

CDR3 DNA: TGCAGTGCTAGTAGACTAGCGGGGGAGTCCACAGATACGCAGTATTTT
CDR3 protein: CSASRLAGESTDTQYF
J gene: TRBJ2-3
clone size: -
V gene: TRBV20-1
D gene: TRBD2
CDR3 length: 16

CDR3 DNA: TGTGCCAGCAGTGAACAGGGGGGGCTAGAAAAACTGTTTTTT
CDR3 protein: CASSEQGGLEKLFF
J gene: TRBJ1-4
clone size: -
V gene: TRBV6-1
D gene: TRBD1
CDR3 length: 14

CDR3 DNA: TGTGCCACCAGGGGACAGGGGGCGCGAGGGAACACTGAAGCTTTCTTT
CDR3 protein: CATRGQGARGNTEAFF
J gene: TRBJ1-1
clone size: -
V gene: TRBV24-1
D gene: TRBD1
CDR3 length: 16

CDR3 DNA: TGTGCCAGCAGCTTAGTGCCAGGGTGGGAGACCCAGTACTTC
CDR3 protein: CASSLVPGWETQYF
J gene: TRBJ2-5
clone size: few
V gene: TRBV7-9
D gene: -
CDR3 length: 14

CDR3 DNA: TGTGCCAGCAGAACCCCCCTAACAAGCTCCTACAATGAGCAGTTCTTC
CDR3 protein: CASRTPLTSSYNEQFF
J gene: TRBJ2-1
clone size: -
V gene: TRBV12-3/TRBV12-4
D gene: -
CDR3 length: 16

CDR3 DNA: TGTGCCAGCAGTTGGGGGCCATGGGAAAAACTGTTTTTT
CDR3 protein: CASSWGPWEKLFF
J gene: TRBJ1-4
clone size: -
V gene: TRBV12-3/TRBV12-4
D gene: -
CDR3 length: 13